What follows is one T cell receptor (beta chain) and its context. Caucasian, healthy and from Russia, the donors were aged between 6 and 90. RNA extraction gave at least 5 micrograms of total RNA per sample. The sample belongs to a study of blood T cells in healthy people across ages. Germline V lookup: CDR1 SQVTM, CDR2 ANQGSEA. The CDR3 spans 17 residues. After removal of 4 bases from V and 5 bases from J, the junction contained 9 bases not matched to a gene. A second about 7 to 12 cycle PCR used barcoded and J-beta primers. Tagging of each cDNA molecule was performed by a template-switch adaptor with 12 random nucleotides. Paired-end reads containing CDR3 totaled no fewer than 3 million for each sample. TCRdb fed the 5' RACE reads into MiXCR, producing one record per CDR3 protein. The sample contains about 670,000 distinct CDR3 sequences, 45% to 60% of which appear only once.

The clonotype comes from a woman aged 80 or over in good health. Source material: blood. V usage is TRBV29-1 and J usage is TRBJ2-2; 14 nucleotides agree with TRBD2. The CDR3 reads CSVGGLAGVGGTGELFF. The CDR3 coding sequence is TGCAGCGTTGGGGGACTAGCGGGGGTCGGAGGGACCGGGGAGCTGTTTTTT.